Below are 14 T cell receptor beta chains sequenced from a single sample in a study of T-cell reconstitution after alpha-beta-depleted transplantation in children. Unique molecular identifiers were used in preparing the TCRbeta library. One entry per CDR3 protein, called by TCRdb with MiXCR from the PCR reads. The sample shows roughly 70,000 distinct CDR3 sequences, 4.9% of them seen only once. The sequencing here drew on PBMCs, mostly from graft donor cells, taken 180 days after TCRalphabeta/CD19-depleted stem cell transplant. These receptors were taken from a boy younger than two who had a stem cell transplant for acute myeloid leukemia, so the T cells may come from the graft donor.

The table lists this clonotype with many counts. The chain carries TRBV25-1 and TRBJ2-7; 9 bases agree with TRBD1. Germline V gene data show CDR1 as MGHDK and CDR2 as SYGVNS. CDR3 length equals 16 residues. With V trimmed by 5 bases and J by 2 bases, 10 bases remained unmatched. CDR3 residues: CASSSPGWDRAYEQYF. The CDR3 region has the DNA TGTGCCAGCAGTTCTCCCGGCTGGGACAGGGCCTACGAGCAGTACTTC.

The table lists this clonotype with many counts. V gene TRBV3-1 combines with J gene TRBJ2-1; 8 nucleotides match TRBD2. The V gene's germline CDR1 is LGHDT and CDR2 YNNKEL (reference sequence). Trimming took 8 bases from V and 5 from J; bases not matched to a gene: 5. The CDR3 loop spans 13 amino acids. DNA of the CDR3: TGTGCCAGCCGGGAGGGGCCGAACAATGAGCAGTTCTTC. Translation: CASREGPNNEQFF.

This clonotype was counted many times. The chain links TRBV29-1 to TRBJ2-2; D unclear. This CDR3 is built from 16 residues. V was trimmed by 4 bases and J by 0 bases, leaving 15 bases between them. Germline V lookup: CDR1 SQVTM, CDR2 ANQGSEA. The CDR3 is CSVGGIQTTNTGELFF. The CDR3 DNA sequence: TGCAGCGTTGGCGGAATACAGACCACGAACACCGGGGAGCTGTTTTTT.

This clonotype came up many times. The V call is TRBV29-1, the J call TRBJ1-1, with D possibly being TRBD1 (5 bases). The V and J ends lost 3 bases and 7 bases respectively, with 15 bases between them. This CDR3 region has 13 residues. Germline CDR1 and CDR2: SQVTM and ANQGSEA. CDR3 nucleotide sequence: TGCAGCGTTGAGAGGGGCAGCAGCGTTGAAGCTTTCTTT. Translated, it gives CSVERGSSVEAFF.

This clonotype was detected ten times or more. The chain carries TRBV20-1 and TRBJ1-6, with TRBD1 as a possible D gene (6 bases). This CDR3 is 12 amino acids long. Trimming took 6 bases from V and 7 from J, leaving 10 bases between them. Per germline, CDR1 DFQATT and CDR2 SNEGSKA (reference sequence). Here the CDR3 reads CSAETGNSPLHF. CDR3 coding DNA: TGCAGTGCGGAAACAGGGAATTCACCCCTCCACTTT.

In this sample, this clonotype turned up once. This may be a read error: a much more frequent sequence differs by one nucleotide. The CDR3 ends on some other residue instead of the conserved phenylalanine or tryptophan, so this is likely a read error. The chain uses TRBV30 and TRBJ1-6, with D perhaps TRBD1 (5 bases). CDR3 size: 13 residues. V dropped 5 bases and J dropped 5 bases, with 10 bases sitting between them. Germline values: CDR1 GTSNPN, CDR2 SVGIG (reference sequence). The DNA of the CDR3 is TGTGCCTGGTCCTACAGGAATAATTCACCCCTCCACTAT. Protein: CAWSYRNNSPLHY.

This clonotype was seen ten or more times. V gene TRBV5-1 combines with J gene TRBJ2-7; D unclear. V lost 3 bases to trimming and J lost 0 bases, with 4 bases between them. Germline V lookup: CDR1 SGHRS, CDR2 YFSETQ. The length of the CDR3 is 12 residues. CDR3 bases: TGCGCCAGCAGCTCCAGCTCCTACGAGCAGTACGTC. Residues: CASSSSSYEQYV.

This clonotype was counted at least ten times. The J gene is TRBJ2-2, the V gene TRBV29-1; the D is unclear. Trimming removed 3 bases from V and 1 base from J, with 9 bases in between. This CDR3 is 14 amino acids long. The germline gives CDR1 SQVTM, CDR2 ANQGSEA. The CDR3 is CSVEARQNTGELFF. CDR3 sequence (DNA): TGCAGCGTTGAGGCCCGACAGAACACCGGGGAGCTGTTTTTT.

This clonotype was found many times. The chain has TRBV18 and TRBJ2-7, with TRBD1 identical over 8 bases. The CDR3 contains 13 residues. In germline, CDR1 is KGHSH, CDR2 LQKENI. V shed 3 bases and J 4 bases; nucleotides not matched to a gene: 2. The CDR3 sequence is CASSPTGGYEQYF. The CDR3 region has the DNA TGTGCCAGCTCACCTACAGGGGGATACGAGCAGTACTTC.

Only a few counts were recorded for this clonotype. The chain couples TRBV7-6 to TRBJ2-1, with D possibly matching TRBD2 (7 bases). Between the trimmed V and J ends, which lost 1 base and 10 bases, there was a span of 14 bases. This CDR3 comprises 14 residues. CDR1 is SGHVS, CDR2 FNYEAQ, per germline. In DNA form, the CDR3 reads TGTGCCAGCAGCTTAGGTGGGGAGGGGGTCGAGCAGTTCTTC. Its translation is CASSLGGEGVEQFF.

This clonotype has ten or more counts. The genes are TRBV29-1 and TRBJ2-5; D unclear. Germline CDR1 reads SQVTM; CDR2 reads ANQGSEA. The CDR3 is made up of 13 amino acids. Trimming left V 4 bases short and J 1 base short, with 10 bases between. CDR3 region: CSVGKVLQETQYF. In DNA, the CDR3 is TGCAGCGTTGGTAAGGTCCTCCAAGAGACCCAGTACTTC.

This clonotype was seen at least ten times. The chain recombines TRBV20-1 with TRBJ2-5, with D tentatively TRBD1 (7 bases). Germline assignment: CDR1 DFQATT and CDR2 SNEGSKA (reference sequence). CDR3 length equals 13 residues. Deletions cut 6 bases from V and 3 bases from J, with 14 bases between. CDR3 protein: CSAGGGTEETQYF. CDR3 DNA sequence: TGCAGTGCCGGAGGGGGGACAGAAGAGACCCAGTACTTC.

This clonotype was seen at least ten times. The rearrangement joins TRBV3-1 to TRBJ2-1; 9 positions agree with TRBD2. Unmatched junction bases numbered 9, after V lost 1 base and J lost 8 bases. The V gene's germline CDR1 is LGHDT and CDR2 YNNKEL (reference sequence). This CDR3 comprises 16 residues. Written as DNA, the CDR3 is TGTGCCAGCAGCCAAGCTGGCGGGGGGGCTAAGGATGAGCAGTTCTTC. Translated: CASSQAGGGAKDEQFF.

This clonotype was counted at least ten times. The rearrangement joins TRBV9 to TRBJ2-3; maybe TRBD2 (6 bases). There are 15 residues in the CDR3. Trimming removed 4 bases at V and 1 base at J, with 13 bases between. CDR1 is SGDLS, CDR2 YYNGEE, per germline. The CDR3 is CASSSTGDRTDTQYF. CDR3 in DNA: TGTGCCAGCAGCTCCACGGGGGACCGCACAGATACGCAGTATTTT.